What follows describes a single TCR beta chain. TCRdb keeps only in-frame clones here, not all; method: immunoSEQ multiplex PCR. Here the sample spans 30,000 to 40,000 clones, around 90% being singletons. This sample stems from a study of T cells in narcolepsy. The ends were cut back, 2 bases at V and 3 bases at J, with 20 bases in the middle. CDR3 length: 18 residues. The germline gives CDR1 MNHEY, CDR2 SMNVEV (reference sequence). The V gene is TRBV27, the J gene TRBJ2-1; a weak D match, TRBD1 (6 bases). Material for sequencing was CD45RA- memory CD4+ T cells from PBMCs. The TCR was taken from a human donor with narcolepsy. The CDR3 DNA follows: TGTGCCAGCAGTTTACTGTCGGTGACAGGCGAGCTCTACAATGAGCAGTTCTTC. This gives the protein CASSLLSVTGELYNEQFF.